The 5 T cell receptor beta chains given below trace back to one sample, sequenced in a study of blood T cell repertoires in COVID-19. Assay: immunoSEQ multiplex PCR; the TCRdb copy retains only in-frame clones and omits some. The sample has around 80,000 clones, about 81% seen once. Sequenced sample: peripheral blood. The origin of the receptors is a human donor in a cohort sampled during active COVID-19.

The rearrangement joins TRBV7-9 to TRBJ2-2; 7 bases fit TRBD1. This CDR3 region has 17 residues. Trimming cost V 1 base and J 0 bases; bases outside gene matches: 5. Germline V CDR1 and CDR2: SEHNR, FQNEAQ (reference sequence). The CDR3 loop reads CASSLGATGSNTGELFF. CDR3 in DNA: TGTGCCAGCAGCTTAGGAGCGACAGGGTCGAACACCGGGGAGCTGTTTTTT.

The chain carries TRBV4-1 and TRBJ2-7, with D possibly being TRBD2 (6 bases). With 4 bases removed from V and 5 bases from J, the gap between germline ends came to 15 bases. The CDR3 sequence is 14 residues long. Germline CDR1 is MGHRA and CDR2 is YSYEKL. The CDR3 protein is CASSPSEGHHEQYF. The DNA for the CDR3 is TGCGCCAGCAGCCCCTCGGAGGGGCACCACGAGCAGTACTTC.

The rearrangement joins TRBV7-8 to TRBJ1-1, with D perhaps matching TRBD1 (6 bases). Germline V gene sequence: CDR1 SGHVS, CDR2 FQNEAQ. Trimming left V 5 bases short and J 3 bases short, with 19 bases between. The CDR3 is 16 amino acids. Here the CDR3 reads CASSPYRGAPYTEAFF. The CDR3 DNA is TGTGCCAGCAGCCCTTATCGGGGGGCCCCGTACACTGAAGCTTTCTTT.

This clone was seen a handful of times. V and J are TRBV28 and TRBJ1-2; 9 nucleotides align to TRBD1. The V segment lost 10 bases and the J segment 8 bases; nucleotides outside the gene matches: 23. The CDR3 has 17 residues. Germline CDR1 MDHEN, CDR2 SYDVKM. This chain's CDR3 is CATPKGPPGTGIRGYTF. In nucleotides, the CDR3 is TGTGCCACCCCTAAAGGGCCTCCCGGGACAGGGATCAGAGGCTACACCTTC.

The chain is built from TRBV19 and TRBJ1-6, with D tentatively TRBD1 (5 bases). Trimming cost V 5 bases and J 0 bases, with 11 bases left between them. There are 16 residues in the CDR3. CDR1 LNHDA and CDR2 SQIVND come from the germline V gene (reference sequence). The CDR3 DNA sequence: TGTGCCAGTAGTTGGGGCAGGAGCTCCTATAATTCACCCCTCCACTTT. Its protein is CASSWGRSSYNSPLHF. The entire variable domain, with the rest obtained from reference TRBV19 and TRBJ1-6, is as follows: DGGITQSPKYLFRKEGQNVTLSCEQNLNHDAMYWYRQDPGQGLRLIYYSQIVNDFQKGDIAEGYSVSREKKESFPLTVTSAQKNPTAFYLCASSWGRSSYNSPLHFGNGTRLTVT.